This T cell receptor beta chain was sequenced during a study of blood T cell repertoires in COVID-19. Recovery among Cohort 3 donors was established by two negative PCRs, clearance, or symptom resolution. V was shortened by 5 bases and J by 5 bases, with 15 bases between the two germline ends. Looked up from germline, CDR1 is LNHDA and CDR2 is SQIVND (reference sequence). The CDR3 is 14 amino acids. Methods used by the authors: Reference gene primers were amplified, and this amplification served to estimate nucleated cell counts. The table came from immunoSEQ multiplex PCR; TCRdb's copy has only in-frame clones and leaves some out. V and J calls and clone size follow that table, whereas D and trimming were derived from the DNA. Of about 250,000 clones in the sample, around 91% were seen once.

The source of this sequence is a woman aged 18-35 years who had recovered from COVID-19. This rearrangement joins TRBV19 to TRBJ2-5, with D tentatively TRBD1 (6 bases). The sequenced sample was PBMCs or T cells enriched from blood (not recorded which). For the CDR3, the DNA is TGTGCCAGTAGTGCGAACAGGGTTGGGGAGACCCAGTACTTC. Translation gives CASSANRVGETQYF.